These T cell receptor beta chains were read from a single sample in a study of shared clonotypes between healthy human individuals. Only in-frame clones appear in the TCRdb table, and some are missing; sequencing was by immunoSEQ multiplex PCR. Of over 1.5 million clones listed, 95% to 99% are singletons. The sequenced sample was naive CD4+ T cells sorted from blood. All receptors come from a man in his thirties or forties in good health. Each CDR3 is given with its conserved first and last residue. The order of the fields is V gene, J gene, clone size, D gene, CDR3 protein, CDR3 DNA. A D gene is named only where the DNA matches it firmly. Not all rows give a size; the values are once, few, many and, for expanded clones, a class.

V gene: TRBV28; J gene: TRBJ2-3; clone size: -; D gene: -; CDR3 protein: CASSLSGGVRPTDTQYF; CDR3 DNA: TGTGCCAGCAGTCTGAGCGGAGGGGTCCGCCCCACAGATACGCAGTATTTT
V gene: TRBV4-2; J gene: TRBJ2-2; clone size: -; D gene: -; CDR3 protein: CASSQVSGPFSTNTGELFF; CDR3 DNA: TGTGCCAGCAGCCAAGTGAGCGGGCCCTTTTCCACGAACACCGGGGAGCTGTTTTTT
V gene: TRBV28; J gene: TRBJ1-2; clone size: -; D gene: TRBD1; CDR3 protein: CASSLAGGGGYTF; CDR3 DNA: TGTGCCAGCAGTTTAGCAGGGGGAGGCGGCTACACCTTC
V gene: TRBV18; J gene: TRBJ2-1; clone size: -; D gene: -; CDR3 protein: CASSPRSGSYNEQFF; CDR3 DNA: TGTGCCAGCTCACCACGAAGCGGCTCCTACAATGAGCAGTTCTTC
V gene: TRBV30; J gene: TRBJ2-7; clone size: -; D gene: TRBD1; CDR3 protein: CAWSVLDRGFYEQYF; CDR3 DNA: TGTGCCTGGAGTGTACTTGACAGGGGATTCTACGAGCAGTACTTC
V gene: TRBV19; J gene: TRBJ1-1; clone size: -; D gene: -; CDR3 protein: CASSISRALNTEAFF; CDR3 DNA: TGTGCCAGTAGTATATCGCGGGCTTTAAACACTGAAGCTTTCTTT
V gene: TRBV19; J gene: TRBJ2-1; clone size: -; D gene: -; CDR3 protein: CASSIIPRVEQFF; CDR3 DNA: TGTGCCAGTAGTATTATTCCAAGGGTTGAGCAGTTCTTC
V gene: TRBV27; J gene: TRBJ2-2; clone size: -; D gene: TRBD1; CDR3 protein: CASSLFRRKGQGWTGELFF; CDR3 DNA: TGTGCCAGCAGTTTATTCCGCAGAAAAGGACAGGGTTGGACCGGGGAGCTGTTTTTT
V gene: TRBV28; J gene: TRBJ1-3; clone size: -; D gene: -; CDR3 protein: CASSLGSGNTIYF; CDR3 DNA: TGTGCCAGCAGTTTGGGCTCTGGAAACACCATATATTTT
V gene: TRBV28; J gene: TRBJ1-2; clone size: once; D gene: -; CDR3 protein: CASSLATNYGYTF; CDR3 DNA: TGTGCCAGCAGTTTGGCGACGAACTATGGCTACACCTTC
V gene: TRBV29-1; J gene: TRBJ2-1; clone size: once; D gene: TRBD2; CDR3 protein: CSGTSGLNNEQFF; CDR3 DNA: TGCAGCGGGACTAGCGGGCTTAACAATGAGCAGTTCTTC
V gene: TRBV5-1; J gene: TRBJ2-7; clone size: -; D gene: -; CDR3 protein: CASSLGGDGDDQYF; CDR3 DNA: TGCGCCAGCAGCTTGGGGGGTGACGGTGACGACCAATACTTC
V gene: TRBV7-2; J gene: TRBJ1-3; clone size: -; D gene: -; CDR3 protein: CASSLYGTGNTIYF; CDR3 DNA: TGTGCCAGCAGCTTATACGGAACTGGAAACACCATATATTTT
V gene: TRBV25-1; J gene: TRBJ1-1; clone size: -; D gene: -; CDR3 protein: CASGTSPPMNTEAFF; CDR3 DNA: TGTGCCTCGGGAACCTCCCCGCCGATGAACACTGAAGCTTTCTTT
V gene: TRBV29-1; J gene: TRBJ1-5; clone size: -; D gene: -; CDR3 protein: CSVKTGRNQPQHF; CDR3 DNA: TGCAGCGTTAAAACAGGGAGAAATCAGCCCCAGCATTTT
V gene: TRBV25-1; J gene: TRBJ1-2; clone size: -; D gene: -; CDR3 protein: CASSEYLGQNYGYTF; CDR3 DNA: TGTGCCAGCAGTGAATACCTCGGGCAGAACTATGGCTACACCTTC
V gene: TRBV5-1; J gene: TRBJ1-1; clone size: -; D gene: -; CDR3 protein: CASSLAKDSTEAFF; CDR3 DNA: TGCGCCAGCAGCTTGGCCAAGGACAGCACTGAAGCTTTCTTT
V gene: TRBV6-5; J gene: TRBJ2-1; clone size: -; D gene: -; CDR3 protein: CASSYGPPYHNEQFF; CDR3 DNA: TGTGCCAGCAGTTACGGACCCCCCTACCACAATGAGCAGTTCTTC
V gene: TRBV7-9; J gene: TRBJ2-1; clone size: -; D gene: TRBD2; CDR3 protein: CASSPRTSGREQFF; CDR3 DNA: TGTGCCAGCAGCCCACGGACTAGCGGGCGGGAGCAGTTCTTC
V gene: TRBV28; J gene: TRBJ2-1; clone size: -; D gene: -; CDR3 protein: CASSSRGVLDNEQFF; CDR3 DNA: TGTGCCAGCAGTTCCCGTGGGGTTTTGGACAATGAGCAGTTCTTC
V gene: TRBV18; J gene: TRBJ2-4; clone size: -; D gene: -; CDR3 protein: CASSSPGVGKNIQYF; CDR3 DNA: TGTGCCAGCTCTTCACCCGGGGTCGGAAAAAACATTCAGTACTTC
V gene: TRBV28; J gene: TRBJ1-4; clone size: once; D gene: -; CDR3 protein: CASSAHQGAGYEKLFF; CDR3 DNA: TGTGCCAGCAGTGCACATCAAGGGGCGGGGTATGAAAAACTGTTTTTT
V gene: TRBV19; J gene: TRBJ1-5; clone size: -; D gene: -; CDR3 protein: CASSIVAGDNQPQHF; CDR3 DNA: TGTGCCAGTAGTATAGTTGCAGGGGACAATCAGCCCCAGCATTTT
V gene: TRBV5-4; J gene: TRBJ2-3; clone size: -; D gene: -; CDR3 protein: CASSLGGGSTDTQYF; CDR3 DNA: TGTGCCAGCAGCTTGGGAGGGGGAAGCACAGATACGCAGTATTTT
V gene: TRBV5-1; J gene: TRBJ1-3; clone size: -; D gene: -; CDR3 protein: CASSTHSPGNSGNTIYF; CDR3 DNA: TGCGCCAGCAGCACGCACAGTCCGGGAAACTCTGGAAACACCATATATTTT
V gene: TRBV7-2; J gene: TRBJ2-7; clone size: -; D gene: -; CDR3 protein: CASSPIYEQYF; CDR3 DNA: TGTGCCAGCAGCCCGATCTACGAGCAGTACTTC
V gene: TRBV18; J gene: TRBJ2-6; clone size: -; D gene: -; CDR3 protein: CASSPWNLPSGANVLTF; CDR3 DNA: TGTGCCAGCTCACCATGGAATTTGCCCTCTGGGGCCAACGTCCTGACTTTC
V gene: TRBV5-8; J gene: TRBJ2-2; clone size: -; D gene: -; CDR3 protein: CASSPLAAPLNTGELFF; CDR3 DNA: TGTGCCAGCAGCCCTCTCGCGGCGCCCCTGAACACCGGGGAGCTGTTTTTT
V gene: TRBV5-1; J gene: TRBJ1-1; clone size: -; D gene: -; CDR3 protein: CASSLEGFGNTEAFF; CDR3 DNA: TGCGCCAGCAGCTTGGAGGGGTTTGGGAACACTGAAGCTTTCTTT
V gene: TRBV11-2; J gene: TRBJ1-3; clone size: -; D gene: -; CDR3 protein: CASSPGPGNTIYF; CDR3 DNA: TGTGCCAGCAGTCCCGGTCCTGGAAACACCATATATTTT
V gene: TRBV28; J gene: TRBJ2-7; clone size: -; D gene: TRBD1; CDR3 protein: CASSPSGQPTYEQYF; CDR3 DNA: TGTGCCAGCAGTCCCTCGGGACAGCCAACCTACGAGCAGTACTTC
V gene: TRBV7-9; J gene: TRBJ2-6; clone size: -; D gene: -; CDR3 protein: CASSLWGGPISGANVLTF; CDR3 DNA: TGTGCCAGCAGCTTATGGGGGGGCCCAATCTCTGGGGCCAACGTCCTGACTTTC
V gene: TRBV30; J gene: TRBJ2-3; clone size: -; D gene: TRBD2; CDR3 protein: CACQGTSAAGTQYF; CDR3 DNA: TGTGCCTGCCAAGGGACTAGCGCGGCGGGTACGCAGTATTTT
V gene: TRBV29-1; J gene: TRBJ2-1; clone size: -; D gene: TRBD2; CDR3 protein: CSVSPSGSSNEQFF; CDR3 DNA: TGCAGCGTATCCCCTAGCGGGAGTTCCAATGAGCAGTTCTTC
V gene: TRBV7-2; J gene: TRBJ2-7; clone size: once; D gene: TRBD2; CDR3 protein: CASSSPGLAGGPFYEQYF; CDR3 DNA: TGTGCCAGCAGCTCCCCGGGACTAGCGGGAGGCCCTTTCTACGAGCAGTACTTC
V gene: TRBV11-1; J gene: TRBJ2-2; clone size: -; D gene: TRBD2; CDR3 protein: CASSQLAGAWVGELFF; CDR3 DNA: TGTGCCAGCAGCCAGCTAGCGGGAGCGTGGGTCGGGGAGCTGTTTTTT
V gene: TRBV18; J gene: TRBJ1-3; clone size: -; D gene: -; CDR3 protein: CASSPEVRNTIYF; CDR3 DNA: TGTGCCAGCTCACCGGAGGTCAGAAACACCATATATTTT
V gene: TRBV15; J gene: TRBJ2-1; clone size: -; D gene: TRBD2; CDR3 protein: CATKSGGEGNEQFF; CDR3 DNA: TGTGCCACCAAATCGGGGGGTGAGGGAAATGAGCAGTTCTTC
V gene: TRBV11-2; J gene: TRBJ2-7; clone size: -; D gene: -; CDR3 protein: CASSGGRNEQYF; CDR3 DNA: TGTGCCAGCAGCGGGGGACGGAACGAGCAGTACTTC
V gene: TRBV28; J gene: TRBJ1-5; clone size: -; D gene: -; CDR3 protein: CASSLASKLDSNQPQHF; CDR3 DNA: TGTGCCAGCAGCCTAGCGAGTAAGCTCGATAGCAATCAGCCCCAGCATTTT
V gene: TRBV5-1; J gene: TRBJ2-1; clone size: -; D gene: -; CDR3 protein: CASSTDSYEQFF; CDR3 DNA: TGCGCCAGCAGCACCGACAGTTATGAGCAGTTCTTC
V gene: TRBV7-2; J gene: TRBJ2-7; clone size: -; D gene: -; CDR3 protein: CASSTLYEQYF; CDR3 DNA: TGTGCCAGCAGCACCCTCTACGAGCAGTACTTC
V gene: TRBV29-1; J gene: TRBJ1-1; clone size: -; D gene: -; CDR3 protein: CSVGVGEGTEAFF; CDR3 DNA: TGCAGCGTGGGGGTGGGAGAGGGCACTGAAGCTTTCTTT
V gene: TRBV27; J gene: TRBJ2-1; clone size: -; D gene: TRBD2; CDR3 protein: CASSLVAGGPYNEQFF; CDR3 DNA: TGTGCCAGCAGTTTAGTAGCGGGAGGGCCTTACAATGAGCAGTTCTTC
V gene: TRBV11-2; J gene: TRBJ2-3; clone size: -; D gene: TRBD2; CDR3 protein: CASSLLADSYDTQYF; CDR3 DNA: TGTGCCAGCAGCCTGCTAGCGGACTCGTATGATACGCAGTATTTT
V gene: TRBV5-4; J gene: TRBJ1-1; clone size: -; D gene: -; CDR3 protein: CASSLASGMNTEAFF; CDR3 DNA: TGTGCCAGCAGCTTGGCCTCAGGGATGAACACTGAAGCTTTCTTT
V gene: TRBV19; J gene: TRBJ1-5; clone size: -; D gene: -; CDR3 protein: CASSTDRRNQPQHF; CDR3 DNA: TGTGCCAGTAGTACGGACCGTCGGAATCAGCCCCAGCATTTT
V gene: TRBV27; J gene: TRBJ1-5; clone size: -; D gene: -; CDR3 protein: CASRPTGSQPQHF; CDR3 DNA: TGTGCCAGCAGGCCCACAGGGAGTCAGCCCCAGCATTTT
V gene: TRBV5-1; J gene: TRBJ2-3; clone size: -; D gene: -; CDR3 protein: CASSHGLLTETTDTQYF; CDR3 DNA: TGCGCCAGCAGCCATGGACTACTGACAGAGACCACAGATACGCAGTATTTT
V gene: TRBV5-1; J gene: TRBJ2-2; clone size: -; D gene: -; CDR3 protein: CASSLAFANTGELFF; CDR3 DNA: TGCGCCAGCAGCTTGGCCTTTGCGAACACCGGGGAGCTGTTTTTT
V gene: TRBV11-2; J gene: TRBJ2-5; clone size: once; D gene: TRBD2; CDR3 protein: CASSHGTSGIGETQYF; CDR3 DNA: TGTGCCAGCAGCCATGGGACTAGCGGGATCGGAGAGACCCAGTACTTC
V gene: TRBV5-1; J gene: TRBJ2-2; clone size: -; D gene: TRBD1; CDR3 protein: CASSPSGTGGGELFF; CDR3 DNA: TGCGCCAGCAGCCCATCCGGGACAGGGGGCGGGGAGCTGTTTTTT
V gene: TRBV5-5; J gene: TRBJ1-1; clone size: -; D gene: TRBD1; CDR3 protein: CASSSTGGWLTEAFF; CDR3 DNA: TGTGCCAGCAGCTCTACAGGGGGCTGGTTGACTGAAGCTTTCTTT
V gene: TRBV19; J gene: TRBJ2-6; clone size: -; D gene: -; CDR3 protein: CASIGRGDSGANVLTF; CDR3 DNA: TGTGCCAGTATAGGTCGAGGGGACTCTGGGGCCAACGTCCTGACTTTC
V gene: TRBV18; J gene: TRBJ1-3; clone size: -; D gene: TRBD1; CDR3 protein: CASSPGQGNTIYF; CDR3 DNA: TGTGCCAGCTCACCCGGACAGGGGAACACCATATATTTT
V gene: TRBV18; J gene: TRBJ2-7; clone size: -; D gene: TRBD1; CDR3 protein: CASSPTRGGQGYYEQYF; CDR3 DNA: TGTGCCAGCTCACCAACTAGGGGGGGACAGGGGTACTACGAGCAGTACTTC
V gene: TRBV5-4; J gene: TRBJ2-2; clone size: -; D gene: TRBD2; CDR3 protein: CASSLSSGSGVTGELFF; CDR3 DNA: TGTGCCAGCAGCTTGTCTAGCGGGAGTGGGGTCACCGGGGAGCTGTTTTTT
V gene: TRBV29-1; J gene: TRBJ2-7; clone size: -; D gene: -; CDR3 protein: CSVWGRVGNYEQYF; CDR3 DNA: TGCAGCGTTTGGGGTAGGGTCGGGAATTACGAGCAGTACTTC
V gene: TRBV19; J gene: TRBJ2-1; clone size: -; D gene: TRBD1; CDR3 protein: CASRQTGSATMKQFF; CDR3 DNA: TGTGCCAGTAGGCAGACAGGGTCCGCTACAATGAAGCAGTTCTTC
V gene: TRBV5-1; J gene: TRBJ2-1; clone size: -; D gene: -; CDR3 protein: CASSLESEDEQFF; CDR3 DNA: TGCGCCAGCAGCTTGGAGTCGGAGGATGAGCAGTTCTTC